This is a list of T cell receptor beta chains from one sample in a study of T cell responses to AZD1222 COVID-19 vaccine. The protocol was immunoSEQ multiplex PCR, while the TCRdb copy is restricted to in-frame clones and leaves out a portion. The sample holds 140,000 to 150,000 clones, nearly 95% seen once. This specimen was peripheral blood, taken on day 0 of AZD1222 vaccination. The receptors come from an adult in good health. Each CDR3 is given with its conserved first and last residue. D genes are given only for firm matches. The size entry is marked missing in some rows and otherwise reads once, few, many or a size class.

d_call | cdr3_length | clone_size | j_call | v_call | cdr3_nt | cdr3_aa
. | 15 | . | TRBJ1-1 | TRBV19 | TGTGCCAGTAGTATAACGGAGACAGTAAACACTGAAGCTTTCTTT | CASSITETVNTEAFF
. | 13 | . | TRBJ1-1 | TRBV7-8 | TGTGCCAGCAGCTTAGACCGGAACACTGAAGCTTTCTTT | CASSLDRNTEAFF
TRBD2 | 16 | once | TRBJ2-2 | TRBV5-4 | TGTGCCAGCAGCTCTTCCCTAGCGGGAGTCCCCGGGGAGCTGTTTTTT | CASSSSLAGVPGELFF
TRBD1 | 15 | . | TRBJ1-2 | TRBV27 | TGTGCCAGCAGTCCGGACAGGGAGGAGCTGTATGGCTACACCTTC | CASSPDREELYGYTF
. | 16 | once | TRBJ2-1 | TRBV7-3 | TGTGCCAGCAGCTTAATAGGGGCGGGCTCCTACAATGAGCAGTTCTTC | CASSLIGAGSYNEQFF
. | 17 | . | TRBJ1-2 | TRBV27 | TGTGCCAGCAGTTTCAGCGCGGCAACTGCCAATAACTATGGCTACACCTTC | CASSFSAATANNYGYTF
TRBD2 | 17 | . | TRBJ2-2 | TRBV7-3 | TGTGCCAGCAGCCCGCTGACTAGCGGGAAGGGCACCGGGGAGCTGTTTTTT | CASSPLTSGKGTGELFF
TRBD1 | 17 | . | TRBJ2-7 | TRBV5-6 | TGTGCCAGCAGCTCTGGGATGGACAGGGGAGGCTCCTACGAGCAGTACTTC | CASSSGMDRGGSYEQYF
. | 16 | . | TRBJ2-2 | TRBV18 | TGTGCCAGCTCGCCCTTATGGGGGCGCAATCCCGGGGAGCTGTTTTTT | CASSPLWGRNPGELFF
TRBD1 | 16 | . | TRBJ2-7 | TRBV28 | TGTGCCAGCAGTTTCCTCAGAAGGACAGGCTACTACGAGCAGTACTTC | CASSFLRRTGYYEQYF
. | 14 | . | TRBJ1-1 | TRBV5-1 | TGCGCCAGCAGCTTGGTTGGCAGGGGAACTGAAGCTTTCTTT | CASSLVGRGTEAFF
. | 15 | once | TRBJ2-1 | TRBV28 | TGTGCCAGCAGTCTGGGACGGGAGAGTTTAGATGAGCAGTTCTTC | CASSLGRESLDEQFF
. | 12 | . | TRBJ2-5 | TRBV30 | TGTGCCTGGAATCGGGAAAAAGAGACCCAGTACTTC | CAWNREKETQYF
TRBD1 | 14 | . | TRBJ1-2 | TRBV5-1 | TGCGCCAGCAGCCCGACAGGGACCGCCTATGGCTACACCTTC | CASSPTGTAYGYTF
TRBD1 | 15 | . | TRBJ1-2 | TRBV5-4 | TGTGCCAGCAGCGCGAGGACAGGGGGTAACTATGGCTACACCTTC | CASSARTGGNYGYTF
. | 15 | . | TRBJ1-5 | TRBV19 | TGTGCCAGTAGTATGCTTCTAACCAGCAATCAGCCCCAGCATTTT | CASSMLLTSNQPQHF
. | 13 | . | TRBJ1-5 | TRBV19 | TGTGCCAGTAGTTCAGGACCAAATCAGCCCCAGCATTTT | CASSSGPNQPQHF
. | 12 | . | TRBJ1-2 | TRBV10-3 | TGTGCCATCCCCGGACACGGCTATGGCTACACCTTC | CAIPGHGYGYTF
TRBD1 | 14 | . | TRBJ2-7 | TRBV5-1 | TGCGCCAGCAGCGGGGACAGCTCTGAGGCCGAGCAGTACTTC | CASSGDSSEAEQYF
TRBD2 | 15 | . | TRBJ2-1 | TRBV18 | TGTGCCAGCTCACCCCTAGCGGGAGTGAACGGTGAGCAGTTCTTC | CASSPLAGVNGEQFF
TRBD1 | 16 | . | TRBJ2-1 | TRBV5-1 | TGCGCCAGCAGCACAAGGACAGGGCTTCCGGACAATGAGCAGTTCTTC | CASSTRTGLPDNEQFF
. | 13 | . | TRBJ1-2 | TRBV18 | TGTGCCAGCTCACCTGACCATTCCTATGGCTACACCTTC | CASSPDHSYGYTF
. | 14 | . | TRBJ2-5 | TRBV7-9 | TGTGCCAGCAGCTTTGGTAGTGTGAGTGAGACCCAGTACTTC | CASSFGSVSETQYF
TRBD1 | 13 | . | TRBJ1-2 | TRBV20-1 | TGCAGTGCTAGTCGCACAGGGGGCTTTGGCTACACCTTC | CSASRTGGFGYTF
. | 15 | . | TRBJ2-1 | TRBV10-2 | TGCGCCAGCAGTGAGTATAAGGGGTCCTACAATGAGCAGTTCTTC | CASSEYKGSYNEQFF
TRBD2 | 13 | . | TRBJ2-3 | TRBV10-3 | TGTGCCGCCCAAGCGGGGAGCACAGATACGCAGTATTTT | CAAQAGSTDTQYF
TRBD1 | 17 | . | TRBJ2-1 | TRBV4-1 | TGCGCCAGCAGCCAAGTCCCAGGGGGCTTCTCCTACAATGAGCAGTTCTTC | CASSQVPGGFSYNEQFF
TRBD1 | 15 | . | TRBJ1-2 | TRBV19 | TGTGCCAGTAGTTCCCGGAAGGGACAGGGGAGAGGCTACACCTTC | CASSSRKGQGRGYTF
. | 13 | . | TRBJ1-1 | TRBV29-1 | TGCAGCGTGGGCCGGGACATCGACACTGAAGCTTTCTTT | CSVGRDIDTEAFF
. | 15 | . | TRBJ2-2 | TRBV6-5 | TGTGCCAGCAGTTACTCGGGGGGTGACACCGGGGAGCTGTTTTTT | CASSYSGGDTGELFF
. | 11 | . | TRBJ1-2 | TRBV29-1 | TGCAGCGTTTCAGGGGCGGATGGCTACACCTTC | CSVSGADGYTF
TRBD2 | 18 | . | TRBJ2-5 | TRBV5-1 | TGCGCCAGCAGCTTGGGTCCTACTAATAGCGGGAGGCTGGAGACCCAGTACTTC | CASSLGPTNSGRLETQYF
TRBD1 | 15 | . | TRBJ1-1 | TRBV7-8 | TGTGCCAGCAGCTTATGGACAGGAATGAACACTGAAGCTTTCTTT | CASSLWTGMNTEAFF
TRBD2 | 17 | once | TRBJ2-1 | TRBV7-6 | TGTGCCAGCGGACTAGCGGGAGGGCCCGGCCTTTACAATGAGCAGTTCTTC | CASGLAGGPGLYNEQFF
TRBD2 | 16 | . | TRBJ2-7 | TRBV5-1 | TGCGCCAGCCGCAAGGGACTAGCGGGAGTGTCCTACGAGCAGTACTTC | CASRKGLAGVSYEQYF
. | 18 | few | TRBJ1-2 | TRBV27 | TGTGCCAGCAGTTTAAGGTACTCCCAGGGGATTCGGGGCTATGGCTACACCTTC | CASSLRYSQGIRGYGYTF